A single sample gave rise to the 22 T cell receptor beta chains below, sequenced in a study of T cells in Graves' hyperthyroidism and ophthalmopathy. From RNA transcripts, TCR beta CDR3 regions were amplified. In the first-round RT-PCR of the TCR CDR3, the HTBI primer set was used. TCRdb passed the multiplex PCR reads through MiXCR, listing each CDR3 protein once. The top ten hold roughly a third of the sample, which has more than 300,000 distinct CDR3 sequences, roughly 17% seen once. The sequencing input was blood. These receptors originate from a woman in her twenties or thirties with Graves' hyperthyroidism that later progressed to Graves' ophthalmopathy.

On this clonotype: One end of the junction does not line up with germline, which may come from a read error. The chain couples TRBV27 to TRBJ2-1, with 9 bases identical to TRBD2. The CDR3 is 17 amino acids. Germline CDR1 reads MNHEY; CDR2 reads SMNVEV (reference sequence). The CDR3 DNA sequence: TGTGCCGGCAGCTTTATCGGGGCGGGAGGGCCCGGCAATGAGCAGTTCTTC. It yields the protein CAGSFIGAGGPGNEQFF.

There are a few counts of this clonotype. The rearrangement joins TRBV5-1 to TRBJ1-1; TRBD1 might be the D (6 bases). The germline V gene has CDR1 SGHRS and CDR2 YFSETQ. Trimming took off 5 bases at V and 1 base at J, with 12 bases between the two ends. The CDR3 has 14 residues. CDR3 nucleotides: TGCGCCAGCAGGGAACAGGGATGGAACACTGAAGCTTTCTTT. It is translated as CASREQGWNTEAFF.

The chain is built from TRBV4-1 and TRBJ1-5, with 7 nucleotides matching TRBD1. V lost 2 bases and J lost 5; bases outside the gene matches: 6. The CDR3 has 15 residues. Germline-derived CDR1 and CDR2 are MGHRA and YSYEKL. CDR3: CASSQLTTGDQPQHF. CDR3 bases: TGCGCCAGCAGCCAACTTACAACAGGGGATCAGCCCCAGCATTTT.

This chain links TRBV27 with TRBJ2-3, with D perhaps matching TRBD2 (6 bases). Trimming left V 3 bases short and J 5 bases short, with 12 bases between. CDR3 length: 14 residues. Germline lookup yields CDR1 MNHEY and CDR2 SMNVEV (reference sequence). The CDR3 loop is CASSLTGARDTQYF. DNA for the CDR3: TGTGCCAGCAGTTTGACGGGAGCGAGAGATACGCAGTATTTT.

This clonotype was seen a few times. This chain connects TRBV5-4 to TRBJ2-3, with D unclear. The CDR3 length is 14 residues. The V end lost 7 bases, the J end lost 6 bases, and 18 bases lay between the germline ends. Per germline, CDR1 SGHNT and CDR2 YYREEE (reference sequence). The CDR3 loop reads CASRDIEVGDTQYF. CDR3 nucleotides: TGTGCCAGCCGCGATATTGAAGTGGGTGATACGCAGTATTTT.

This clonotype was seen many times. The chain uses TRBV28 and TRBJ2-7, with unresolved D. CDR1 is MDHEN and CDR2 is SYDVKM in the germline V gene. V was clipped by 8 bases and J by 9 bases, with 17 bases between them. CDR3 length equals 12 residues. Here the CDR3 reads CASCTGRGGQYF. CDR3 nucleotides: TGTGCCAGCTGTACCGGGCGCGGCGGGCAGTACTTC.

The chain combines TRBV7-8 with TRBJ2-7; a weak D match, TRBD2 (5 bases). With 5 bases removed from V and 4 bases from J, the gap between germline ends came to 12 bases. The length of the CDR3 is 13 residues. Per the germline V gene, CDR1 is SGHVS and CDR2 is FQNEAQ. In DNA form, the CDR3 reads TGTGCCAGCAGCCCTACGGCGGGTTACGAGCAGTACTTC. Protein sequence: CASSPTAGYEQYF.

In its sample, this clonotype was seen many times. This sequence joins TRBV28 and TRBJ2-2; 10 positions match TRBD2. Trimming cost V 9 bases and J 3 bases; bases outside gene matches: 7. CDR3 length equals 15 residues. Germline V gives CDR1 MDHEN, CDR2 SYDVKM. The CDR3 loop is CASRPGLAYTGELFF. CDR3 nucleotide sequence: TGTGCCAGTAGGCCGGGACTAGCGTACACCGGGGAGCTGTTTTTT.

The chain links TRBV30 to TRBJ2-7; TRBD2 matches 13 bases. The germline CDR1 and CDR2 sequences are GTSNPN and SVGIG (reference sequence). CDR3 length equals 15 residues. The ends lost 3 bases at V and 9 bases at J; junction bases unmatched: 11. The CDR3 reads CAWRPRLAGGRLQYF. Here the CDR3 DNA reads TGTGCCTGGAGGCCCAGACTAGCGGGAGGAAGGTTGCAGTACTTC.

The table lists this clonotype with many counts. The chain joins TRBV10-2 to TRBJ2-3, with TRBD2 matching 8 bases. The CDR3 runs 13 residues. The V gene's germline CDR1 is WSHSY and CDR2 SAAADI. Trimming cost V 8 bases and J 4 bases; bases outside gene matches: 5. The CDR3 loop is CASRGGASDTQYF. In nucleotides, the CDR3 is TGCGCCAGCCGGGGGGGAGCGTCAGATACGCAGTATTTT.

This clonotype was detected many times. V and J are TRBV6-1 and TRBJ2-7, with 10 bases that match TRBD2. This CDR3 region has 15 residues. The junction had 3 bases not matched to a gene; V was cut back by 2 bases and J by 2 bases. Germline assignment: CDR1 MNHNS and CDR2 SASEGT. The CDR3 DNA reads as TGTGCCAGCAGTGAACGGCTAGCGGGAGCCTACGAGCAGTACTTC. Its translation is CASSERLAGAYEQYF.

This clonotype was seen at least ten times. The chain has TRBV27 and TRBJ1-2, with D perhaps matching TRBD1 (5 bases). The germline V gene has CDR1 MNHEY and CDR2 SMNVEV (reference sequence). The CDR3 extends over 16 amino acids. V dropped 5 bases and J dropped 7 bases, with 23 bases sitting between them. CDR3 sequence reads: CASSQHSRGRRAGYTF. CDR3 DNA sequence: TGTGCCAGCAGTCAACACTCTCGGGGCCGGCGAGCTGGCTACACCTTC.

The chain uses TRBV7-2 and TRBJ2-7; 11 bases align to TRBD2. This CDR3 is 16 amino acids long. Germline V gene data show CDR1 as SGHTA and CDR2 as FQGNSA. Trimming cost V 1 base and J 6 bases; bases outside gene matches: 8. The CDR3 is CASSLGLTSGTVEQYF. Here the CDR3 DNA reads TGTGCCAGCAGCTTAGGGCTGACTAGCGGGACGGTCGAGCAGTACTTC. Looking up the rest from reference TRBV7-2 and TRBJ2-7 gives the full variable domain: GAGVSQSPSNKVTEKGKDVELRCDPISGHTALYWYRQSLGQGLEFLIYFQGNSAPDKSGLPSDRFSAERTGGSVSTLTIQRTQQEDSAVYLCASSLGLTSGTVEQYFGPGTRLTVT.

This clonotype was observed a handful of times. A read error may be the cause here, since a much bigger clone is one base away. The chain has TRBV11-2 and TRBJ2-7; D unclear. CDR3 length: 12 amino acids. V lost 1 base, J lost 5 bases, and 6 bases lay in between. Germline CDR1 SGHAT, CDR2 FQNNGV. The CDR3 nucleotides are TGTGCCAGCAGCTTAGGTCTAAACGAGCAGTACTTC. Its translation: CASSLGLNEQYF.

At least ten counts were recorded for this clonotype. The chain employs TRBV12-3 or TRBV12-4 and TRBJ2-1; tentative D call: TRBD2 (6 bases). This CDR3 has 15 amino acids. Trimming left V 5 bases short and J 4 bases short, with 15 bases between. CDR3 DNA sequence: TGTGCCAGCAGTCTAGGGCAACGGGGGTACAATGAGCAGTTCTTC. Protein: CASSLGQRGYNEQFF.

This clonotype was seen more than once but under ten times. The chain has TRBV11-1 and TRBJ2-5; 10 nucleotides line up with TRBD2. Germline loops: CDR1 SGHAT, CDR2 FQDESV (reference sequence). This CDR3 has 14 residues. After removal of 5 bases from V and 5 bases from J, the junction contained 5 bases not matched to a gene. Here the CDR3 reads CASSGTSARETQYF. In DNA, the CDR3 is TGTGCCAGCAGCGGGACTAGCGCTAGGGAGACCCAGTACTTC.

V and J are TRBV5-4 and TRBJ2-2; 11 nucleotides align to TRBD1. The CDR3 spans 16 residues. The germline CDR1 and CDR2 sequences are SGHNT and YYREEE (reference sequence). V was clipped by 4 bases and J by 5 bases; unmatched bases: 7. The CDR3 is CASSEDRGRRTGELFF. DNA of the CDR3: TGTGCCAGCAGCGAGGACAGGGGGCGGAGAACCGGGGAGCTGTTTTTT.

At least ten counts were recorded for this clonotype. V and J are TRBV3-1 and TRBJ1-6, with a weak D call TRBD1 (5 bases). Per germline, CDR1 LGHDT and CDR2 YNNKEL (reference sequence). V was cut by 0 bases and J by 10 bases, with 10 bases left in between. This CDR3 has 14 amino acids. In DNA form, the CDR3 reads TGTGCCAGCAGCCAAGATTTGACAGCCTCACCCCTCCACTTT. Translated, it gives CASSQDLTASPLHF.

There are many counts of this clonotype. V gene TRBV27 combines with J gene TRBJ2-7, with D possibly being TRBD2 (6 bases). The CDR3 runs to 15 residues. Germline lookup yields CDR1 MNHEY and CDR2 SMNVEV (reference sequence). Trimming removed 0 bases at V and 3 bases at J, with 12 bases between. This CDR3 reads CASSLSAGSLYEQYF. CDR3 nucleotides: TGTGCCAGCAGTTTATCTGCGGGAAGTCTCTACGAGCAGTACTTC.

This clonotype was detected many times. CDR3 amino acids: CASTDLGSGQPQHF. The CDR3 region has the DNA TGTGCCAGCACAGACCTTGGGAGTGGGCAGCCCCAGCATTTT. The chain combines TRBV27 with TRBJ1-5; D remains unclear. V was clipped by 7 bases and J by 7 bases, with 17 bases between them. The CDR3 length is 14 residues. Looked up from germline, CDR1 is MNHEY and CDR2 is SMNVEV (reference sequence).

This clonotype was seen many times. The chain combines TRBV9 with TRBJ2-7; TRBD1 might be the D (6 bases). Germline V gives CDR1 SGDLS, CDR2 YYNGEE. There are 13 residues in the CDR3. V shed 3 bases and J shed 4 bases, with 11 bases lying between them. The CDR3 coding sequence is TGTGCCAGCAGCGCCCAACAGGGATACGAGCAGTACTTC. Protein product: CASSAQQGYEQYF. The full variable domain, in which reference TRBV9 and TRBJ2-7 provide the parts outside the CDR3, is DSGVTQTPKHLITATGQRVTLRCSPRSGDLSVYWYQQSLDQGLQFLIQYYNGEERAKGNILERFSAQQFPDLHSELNLSSLELGDSALYFCASSAQQGYEQYFGPGTRLTVT.

This clonotype was found a few times. The junction differs from germline at one of its ends, possibly a read error. The rearrangement links TRBV7-9 to TRBJ1-1; no definite D call. Germline CDR1 reads SEHNR; CDR2 reads FQNEAQ (reference sequence). The CDR3 sequence is 13 residues long. CDR3 nucleotide sequence: TGTGCCAGCAGCTTGGACTCGAACACTGAAGCTTCCTTT. Translating gives CASSLDSNTEASF.